One sample yielded the 21 T cell receptor beta chains listed below, sequenced in a study of early T cells in non-severe SARS-CoV-2 infection. TCRdb independently ran MiXCR on the 5' RACE reads; one entry per CDR3 protein. The sample yields about 33,000 distinct CDR3 sequences, about 5% seen once. The sample taken for sequencing was whole blood. The receptors here all came from an adult who was a healthcare worker with PCR-confirmed SARS-CoV-2 infection or an uninfected control (not recorded which).

This clonotype was seen a handful of times. V is TRBV28 and J is TRBJ2-7; 7 positions agree with TRBD1. Trimming cost V 6 bases and J 0 bases; bases outside gene matches: 8. CDR1 is MDHEN, CDR2 SYDVKM, per germline. This CDR3 spans 15 amino acids. CDR3 DNA sequence: TGTGCCAGCAGGTCGTTCCGGGACAGCTCCTACGAGCAGTACTTC. It encodes CASRSFRDSSYEQYF.

This clonotype was detected a few times. The V gene is TRBV11-2, the J gene TRBJ1-2; TRBD1 might be the D (6 bases). CDR1 SGHAT and CDR2 FQNNGV come from the germline V gene. V was pared by 3 bases and J by 8 bases, with 13 bases between. This CDR3 contains 13 residues. Here the CDR3 reads CASSFRGHRGYTF. The CDR3 DNA is TGTGCCAGCAGCTTCCGGGGACATCGGGGCTACACCTTC.

This clonotype was seen repeatedly, ten times or more. This rearrangement joins TRBV7-9 to TRBJ2-5, with D perhaps TRBD2 (5 bases). Germline CDR1 is SEHNR and CDR2 is FQNEAQ (reference sequence). This CDR3 contains 17 residues. The V and J ends lost 6 bases and 4 bases respectively, with 24 bases between them. The CDR3 protein is CASSSTVRRTRLETQYF. As DNA, the CDR3 is TGTGCCAGCAGTTCGACGGTACGGCGCACTAGACTAGAGACCCAGTACTTC.

This clonotype appeared many times. The chain has TRBV6-5 and TRBJ1-6, with TRBD1 matching 7 bases. There are 13 residues in the CDR3. The ends lost 5 bases at V and 7 bases at J; junction bases unmatched: 2. Germline V gene sequence: CDR1 MNHEY, CDR2 SVGAGI. Here the CDR3 reads CASSDRENSPLHF. CDR3 nucleotide sequence: TGTGCCAGCAGTGACAGGGAAAATTCACCCCTCCACTTT.

This clonotype came up a few times. The rearrangement uses TRBV19 and TRBJ2-3; D remains unclear. Germline V gene lookup returns CDR1 LNHDA and CDR2 SQIVND (reference sequence). This CDR3 has 13 amino acids. The V end was cut by 3 bases, the J end by 4 bases, with 8 bases between. CDR3 loop: CASSIVGSDTQYF. The CDR3 DNA follows: TGTGCCAGTAGTATTGTGGGGTCAGATACGCAGTATTTT.

The table lists this clonotype with many counts. The V and J genes are TRBV7-2 and TRBJ2-7, with 7 bases matching TRBD1. The CDR3 consists of 14 residues. Germline trimming cut 5 bases from V and 3 bases from J; bases unmatched to any gene: 7. Germline V gene lookup returns CDR1 SGHTA and CDR2 FQGNSA. CDR3 nucleotide sequence: TGTGCCAGCAGCCTCACCGGGACAGTCTACGAGCAGTACTTC. It is translated as CASSLTGTVYEQYF.

This rearrangement joins TRBV9 to TRBJ1-3; no reliable D call. The CDR3 spans 14 residues. V lost 0 bases to trimming and J lost 3 bases, with 7 bases between them. Germline CDR1 SGDLS, CDR2 YYNGEE. This CDR3 reads CASSVGGFGNTIYF. The CDR3 coding sequence is TGTGCCAGCAGCGTAGGGGGATTTGGAAACACCATATATTTT. The complete variable domain, with remaining parts taken from reference TRBV9 and TRBJ1-3, reads DSGVTQTPKHLITATGQRVTLRCSPRSGDLSVYWYQQSLDQGLQFLIQYYNGEERAKGNILERFSAQQFPDLHSELNLSSLELGDSALYFCASSVGGFGNTIYFGEGSWLTVV.

The table lists this clonotype with a few counts. The chain is built from TRBV4-3 and TRBJ2-1; 10 nucleotides line up with TRBD2. This CDR3 comprises 17 residues. Looked up from germline, CDR1 is LGHNA and CDR2 is YSLEER. Germline trimming cut 3 bases from V and 9 bases from J; bases unmatched to any gene: 14. For the CDR3, the DNA is TGCGCCAGCAGCCAGGAGACCCCTAGCGGGGGACCCGGTGAGCAGTTCTTC. It translates to CASSQETPSGGPGEQFF.

The CDR3 bases are TGTGCCGGAACGGCAGGGGGCCTCTCAGATACGCAGTATTTT. Translation gives CAGTAGGLSDTQYF. The chain has TRBV28 and TRBJ2-3; 8 bases are a match to TRBD1. Trimming at V came to 11 bases and at J to 4 bases, leaving 11 bases not matched to a gene. CDR1 is MDHEN, CDR2 SYDVKM, per germline. The CDR3 consists of 14 residues. Together with reference TRBV28 and TRBJ2-3, the CDR3 gives the full variable domain: DVKVTQSSRYLVKRTGEKVFLECVQDMDHENMFWYRQDPGLGLRLIYFSYDVKMKEKGDIPEGYSVSREKKERFSLILESASTNQTSMYLCAGTAGGLSDTQYFGPGTRLTVL.

V usage is TRBV3-1 and J usage is TRBJ2-3, with D hard to call. Germline CDR1 is LGHDT and CDR2 is YNNKEL (reference sequence). This CDR3 has 15 residues. V was trimmed by 4 bases and J by 2 bases, leaving 13 bases between them. CDR3 amino acids: CASSRTVKPTDTQYF. The CDR3 DNA reads TGTGCCAGCAGCCGAACAGTAAAGCCCACAGATACGCAGTATTTT.

This clonotype occurred many times. This rearrangement joins TRBV20-1 to TRBJ1-1; 7 positions agree with TRBD1. Per germline, CDR1 DFQATT and CDR2 SNEGSKA (reference sequence). CDR3 length: 15 residues. Written as DNA, the CDR3 is TGCAGCGCCTCAACAGGGGAAGCATCCGACACTGAAGCTTTCTTT. Protein sequence: CSASTGEASDTEAFF.

Many counts were recorded for this clonotype. This chain uses TRBV28 with TRBJ2-3; D is ambiguous. The V end was cut by 3 bases, the J end by 2 bases, with 9 bases between. Germline values: CDR1 MDHEN, CDR2 SYDVKM. There are 14 residues in the CDR3. The CDR3, as DNA: TGTGCCAGCAGTTTTAGACGGGCCACAGATACGCAGTATTTT. This codes for CASSFRRATDTQYF. The full variable domain, completed using reference TRBV28 and TRBJ2-3, is DVKVTQSSRYLVKRTGEKVFLECVQDMDHENMFWYRQDPGLGLRLIYFSYDVKMKEKGDIPEGYSVSREKKERFSLILESASTNQTSMYLCASSFRRATDTQYFGPGTRLTVL.

This clonotype was seen more than once but under ten times. The V call is TRBV29-1, the J call TRBJ2-1; the D gene could be TRBD1 or TRBD2 (5 bases each). Germline values: CDR1 SQVTM, CDR2 ANQGSEA. V lost 6 bases and J 8 bases, leaving 11 bases between the germline ends. The CDR3 consists of 11 residues. The CDR3 DNA reads TGCAGCGTGAGGGGTCTCCATGAGCAGTTCTTC. Protein sequence: CSVRGLHEQFF.

This clonotype showed up many times. This chain uses TRBV29-1 with TRBJ2-2, with 8 bases identical to TRBD2. CDR1 and CDR2 from the germline V gene are SQVTM and ANQGSEA. J lost 3 bases, V lost 1 base, and 7 bases had no gene match. There are 16 residues in the CDR3. CDR3 residues: CSVEAPGGRDTGELFF. In DNA form, the CDR3 reads TGCAGCGTTGAAGCCCCGGGGGGGCGAGACACCGGGGAGCTGTTTTTT.

This chain links TRBV12-3 or TRBV12-4 with TRBJ2-2; no definite D call. V gave up 1 base and J gave up 1 base, with 4 bases separating them. The CDR3 has 14 residues. CDR3 nucleotide sequence: TGTGCCAGCAGTTTAGTCCAGAACACCGGGGAGCTGTTTTTT. It codes for CASSLVQNTGELFF.

The chain joins TRBV10-3 to TRBJ2-5, with D uncertain. Trimming cost V 6 bases and J 5 bases, with 13 bases left between them. The CDR3 runs to 13 residues. CDR1 is ENHRY and CDR2 is SYGVKD in the germline V gene. Written as DNA, the CDR3 is TGTGCCATCAGCGGGCTATTAGGGGAGACCCAGTACTTC. As protein: CAISGLLGETQYF.

At least ten counts were recorded for this clonotype. The V and J genes are TRBV2 and TRBJ2-1; the match to TRBD2 covers 8 bases. The CDR3 has 15 amino acids. The junction had 11 bases not matched to a gene; V was cut back by 8 bases and J by 5 bases. The germline CDR1 and CDR2 sequences are SNHLY and FYNNEI. CDR3 sequence reads: CASLRARGVHNEQFF. CDR3 nucleotides: TGTGCCAGCCTACGGGCGCGGGGGGTACACAATGAGCAGTTCTTC.

In this sample, this clonotype turned up many times. This chain links TRBV7-6 with TRBJ2-3; TRBD2 aligns across 11 bases. CDR3 length equals 17 residues. V lost 5 bases to trimming and J lost 2 bases; unmatched junction nucleotides: 9. Per the germline V gene, CDR1 is SGHVS and CDR2 is FNYEAQ. The CDR3 region is CASSRGASGGNTDTQYF. The CDR3 DNA follows: TGTGCCAGCAGCCGAGGGGCTAGCGGGGGGAACACAGATACGCAGTATTTT.

V and J are TRBV9 and TRBJ2-5; D possibly corresponds to TRBD1 (6 bases). Germline V lookup: CDR1 SGDLS, CDR2 YYNGEE. CDR3 length: 14 residues. V dropped 0 bases and J dropped 2 bases, with 8 bases sitting between them. The CDR3 reads CASSVGTAQETQYF. The CDR3 DNA reads as TGTGCCAGCAGCGTAGGGACAGCACAAGAGACCCAGTACTTC.

This clonotype has a handful of counts. The rearrangement uses TRBV10-3 and TRBJ1-2; no clear D gene. CDR3 length: 13 residues. Per the germline V gene, CDR1 is ENHRY and CDR2 is SYGVKD. Trimming cost V 0 bases and J 8 bases, with 10 bases left between them. CDR3 protein: CAISESLGRGYTF. CDR3 DNA: TGTGCCATCAGTGAGTCGTTGGGGAGAGGCTACACCTTC.

There are a few counts of this clonotype. DNA for the CDR3: TGTGCCAGCAGTGAAGCGGAGGTCCGAGAGACCCAGTACTTC. It translates to CASSEAEVRETQYF. The rearrangement uses TRBV25-1 and TRBJ2-5; a possible D gene is TRBD2 (5 bases). Trimming pared 2 bases from V and 4 bases from J, leaving 11 bases between. Germline V lookup: CDR1 MGHDK, CDR2 SYGVNS. CDR3 length: 14 residues.